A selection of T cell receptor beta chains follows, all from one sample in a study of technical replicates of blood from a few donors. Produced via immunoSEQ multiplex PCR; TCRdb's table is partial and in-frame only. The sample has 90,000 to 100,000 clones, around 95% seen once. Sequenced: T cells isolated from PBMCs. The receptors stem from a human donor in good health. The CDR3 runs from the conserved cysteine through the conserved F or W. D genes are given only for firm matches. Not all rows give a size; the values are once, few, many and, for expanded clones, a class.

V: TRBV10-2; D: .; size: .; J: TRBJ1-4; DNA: TGCGCCACGTGGAGGAATGAAAAACTGTTTTTT; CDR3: CATWRNEKLFF
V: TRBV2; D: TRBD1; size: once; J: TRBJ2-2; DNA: TGTGCCAGCAGTGGAGCCCGGGACAGCCCGAACACCGGGGAGCTGTTTTTT; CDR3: CASSGARDSPNTGELFF
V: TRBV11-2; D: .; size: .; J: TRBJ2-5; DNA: TGTGCCAGCAGCTTAGATCTAATAAGTGCGGGGGCGCGAAAAGAGACCCAGTACTTC; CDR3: CASSLDLISAGARKETQYF
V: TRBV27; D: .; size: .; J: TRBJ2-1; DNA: TGTGCCAGCAGTTTATATCCCCCTCCTTTGGCGCCCTACAGTGAGCAGTTCTTC; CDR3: CASSLYPPPLAPYSEQFF
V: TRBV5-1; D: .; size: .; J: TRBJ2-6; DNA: TGCGCCAGCAGCTTGAGCCGCTCTGGGGCCAACGTCCTGACTTTC; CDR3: CASSLSRSGANVLTF
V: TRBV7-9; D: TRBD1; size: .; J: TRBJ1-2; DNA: TGTGCCAGCAGCTCGTCCGGGACAGGTTATGGCTACACCTTC; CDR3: CASSSSGTGYGYTF
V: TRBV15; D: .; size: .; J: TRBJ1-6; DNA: TGTGCCACCAGCAGAGGGACAGAGTATAATTCACCCCTCCACTTT; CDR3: CATSRGTEYNSPLHF
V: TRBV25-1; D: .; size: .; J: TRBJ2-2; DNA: TGTGCCAGCAGTGAATCGGTCGCCGGGGAGCTGTTTTTT; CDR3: CASSESVAGELFF
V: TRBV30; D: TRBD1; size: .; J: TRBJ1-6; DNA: TGTGCCTGGAGTGTAGCAGGGGGAGCCTTTAATTCACCCCTCCACTTT; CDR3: CAWSVAGGAFNSPLHF
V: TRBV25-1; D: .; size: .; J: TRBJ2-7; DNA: TGTGCCAGCAGCAGGGGTTCCTACGAGCAGTACTTC; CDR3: CASSRGSYEQYF
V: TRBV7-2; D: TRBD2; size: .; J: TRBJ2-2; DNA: TGTGCCAGCAGCTTTACTAGCGGGGGCACCGGGGAGCTGTTTTTT; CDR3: CASSFTSGGTGELFF
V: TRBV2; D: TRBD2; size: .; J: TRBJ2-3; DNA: TGTGCCGGCAATAGCGGGGCGAGCACAGATACGCAGTATTTT; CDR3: CAGNSGASTDTQYF
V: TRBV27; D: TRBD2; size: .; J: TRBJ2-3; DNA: TGTGCCAGCAGTTTATTCCCCGGGACTAGCGGGGGAGGCACAGATACGCAGTATTTT; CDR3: CASSLFPGTSGGGTDTQYF
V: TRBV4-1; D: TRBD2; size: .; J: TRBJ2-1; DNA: TGCGCCAGCAGCCAAATGGGAGCGGGACCCCGGGAGCAGTTCTTC; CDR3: CASSQMGAGPREQFF
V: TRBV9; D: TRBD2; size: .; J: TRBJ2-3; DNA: TGTGCCAGCAGACGTAGCGGGGGGGCAACAGATACGCAGTATTTT; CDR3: CASRRSGGATDTQYF
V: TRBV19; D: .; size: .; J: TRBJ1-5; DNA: TGTGCCAGTCGGCCTCCTGACAGAGGCAATCAGCCCCAGCATTTT; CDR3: CASRPPDRGNQPQHF
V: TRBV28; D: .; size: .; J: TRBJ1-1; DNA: TGTGCCAGCAGTACTCGGACTGAAGCTTTCTTT; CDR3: CASSTRTEAFF
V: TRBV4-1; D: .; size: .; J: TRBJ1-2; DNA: TGCGCCAGCAGCCAACGGGGAAATCGCGCCTATGGCTACACCTTC; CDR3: CASSQRGNRAYGYTF
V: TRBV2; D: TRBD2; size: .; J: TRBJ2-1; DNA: TGTGCCAGCAGTGAACTGCCTAGCGGGGGGGCCACAATATACAATGAGCAGTTCTTC; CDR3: CASSELPSGGATIYNEQFF
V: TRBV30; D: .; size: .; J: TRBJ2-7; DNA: TGTGCCTGGAGTGTATCGTCCTACGAGCAGTACTTC; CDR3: CAWSVSSYEQYF
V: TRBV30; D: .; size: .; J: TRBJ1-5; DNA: TGTGCCTGGTTACCACGAGAGGTCAGTGGAGGCAATCAGCCCCAGCATTTT; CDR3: CAWLPREVSGGNQPQHF
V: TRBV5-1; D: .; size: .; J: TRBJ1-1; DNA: TGCGCCAGCAGCTTGGCCGGGAACACTGAAGCTTTCTTT; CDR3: CASSLAGNTEAFF
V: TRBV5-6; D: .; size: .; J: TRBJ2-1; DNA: TGTGCCAGCAGCTTCTCCAATGAGCAGTTCTTC; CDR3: CASSFSNEQFF
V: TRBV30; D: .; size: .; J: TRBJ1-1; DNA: TGTGCCTGGACCCCGGGGGTGAACACTGAAGCTTTCTTT; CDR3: CAWTPGVNTEAFF
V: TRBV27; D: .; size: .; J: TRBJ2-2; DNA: TGTGCCAGCAGTTACGCCCCGGGCACCGGGGAGCTGTTTTTT; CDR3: CASSYAPGTGELFF
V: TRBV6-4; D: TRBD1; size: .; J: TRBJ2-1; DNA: TGTGCCAGCAGTGGTGGGACAGCGAACAATGAGCAGTTCTTC; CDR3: CASSGGTANNEQFF
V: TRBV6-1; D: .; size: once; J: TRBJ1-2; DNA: TGTGCCAGCAGTGAAACAGGAAACTATGGCTACACCTTC; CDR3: CASSETGNYGYTF
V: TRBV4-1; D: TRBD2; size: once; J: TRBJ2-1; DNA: TGCGCCAGCAGGCGAACTAGCGGGAGATACAATGAGCAGTTCTTC; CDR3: CASRRTSGRYNEQFF
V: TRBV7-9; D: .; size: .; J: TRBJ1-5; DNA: TGTGCCAGCAGCCCAGGGGAGACCCGCAATCAGCCCCAGCATTTT; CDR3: CASSPGETRNQPQHF
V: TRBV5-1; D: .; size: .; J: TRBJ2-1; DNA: TGCGCCAGCAGCCCGGACACATCGAGCTCCTACAATGAGCAGTTCTTC; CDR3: CASSPDTSSSYNEQFF
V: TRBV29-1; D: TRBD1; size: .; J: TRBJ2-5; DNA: TGCAGCGTTGCCACAGGGGGGTACCAAGAGACCCAGTACTTC; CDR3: CSVATGGYQETQYF
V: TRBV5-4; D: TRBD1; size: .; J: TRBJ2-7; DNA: TGTGCCAGCAGCCATGGGGACAGAACCTACGAGCAGTACTTC; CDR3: CASSHGDRTYEQYF
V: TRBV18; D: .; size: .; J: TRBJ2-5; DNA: TGTGCCAGCTCACTCGACGAAGGGGCCCAGTACTTC; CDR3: CASSLDEGAQYF
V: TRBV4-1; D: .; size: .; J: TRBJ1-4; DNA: TGCGCCAGCAGCCAAGAGGGGGGAGGACTGTCTATTGAAAAACTGTTTTTT; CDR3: CASSQEGGGLSIEKLFF
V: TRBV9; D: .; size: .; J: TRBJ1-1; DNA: TGTGCCAGCAGCGTAGCTGGGGGCAGCTCCAACACTGAAGCTTTCTTT; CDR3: CASSVAGGSSNTEAFF
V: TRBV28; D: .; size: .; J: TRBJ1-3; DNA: TGTGCCAGCAGAAGAACAGGGAGCTCTGGAAACACCATATATTTT; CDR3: CASRRTGSSGNTIYF
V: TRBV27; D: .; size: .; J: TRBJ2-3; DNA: TGTGCCAGCAGTTACCAGGGGACAGATACGCAGTATTTT; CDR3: CASSYQGTDTQYF
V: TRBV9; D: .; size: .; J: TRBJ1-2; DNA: TGTGCCAGCAGCCTAACGGTCTACTATGGCTACACCTTC; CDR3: CASSLTVYYGYTF
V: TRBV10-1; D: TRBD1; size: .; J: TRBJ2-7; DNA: TGCGCCAGCAGTGATATTACAGGGGGCTTCTACGAGCAGTACTTC; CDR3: CASSDITGGFYEQYF
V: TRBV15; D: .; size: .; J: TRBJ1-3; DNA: TGTGCCACCAGCAGAGAAAAACAGACCCTCTCTGGAAACACCATATATTTT; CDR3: CATSREKQTLSGNTIYF
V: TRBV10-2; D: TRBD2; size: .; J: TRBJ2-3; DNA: TGCGCCAGCGCTGGCCCGGGACTAGCGGGAACAGATACGCAGTATTTT; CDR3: CASAGPGLAGTDTQYF
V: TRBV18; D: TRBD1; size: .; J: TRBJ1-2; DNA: TGTGCCAGCTCACGGTATACAGGGGACGACTATGGCTACACCTTC; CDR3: CASSRYTGDDYGYTF
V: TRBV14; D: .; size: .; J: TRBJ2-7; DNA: TGTGCCAGCAGCCAGGGGGGGCCCTACGAGCAGTACTTC; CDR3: CASSQGGPYEQYF
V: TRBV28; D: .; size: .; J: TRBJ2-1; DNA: TGTGCCAGCAGCCTGACTAGGGTGGGCGATGAGCAGTTCTTC; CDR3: CASSLTRVGDEQFF
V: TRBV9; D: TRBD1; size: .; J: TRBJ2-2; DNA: TGTGCCAGCAGCCCACAGACAGGGGTAACCGGGGAGCTGTTTTTT; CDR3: CASSPQTGVTGELFF
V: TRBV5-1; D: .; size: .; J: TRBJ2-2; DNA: TGCGCCAGCAGCTTGGCCGGCGGGTGGGGAGAGCTGTTTTTT; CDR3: CASSLAGGWGELFF
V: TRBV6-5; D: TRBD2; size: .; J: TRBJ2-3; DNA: TGTGCCAGCAGTACCGGGACTAGCGGCACAGATACGCAGTATTTT; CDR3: CASSTGTSGTDTQYF
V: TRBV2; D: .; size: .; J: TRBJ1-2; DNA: TGTGCCAGCAGTGCGGACAACCAATATGGCTACACCTTC; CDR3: CASSADNQYGYTF
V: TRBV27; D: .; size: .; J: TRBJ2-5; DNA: TGTGCCAGCAGTTCGGCCAGGGCGGCTCAAGAGACCCAGTACTTC; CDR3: CASSSARAAQETQYF
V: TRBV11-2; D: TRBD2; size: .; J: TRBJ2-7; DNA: TGTGCCAGCAGCTTCACTAGCGGGATCTTCTACGAGCAGTACTTC; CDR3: CASSFTSGIFYEQYF
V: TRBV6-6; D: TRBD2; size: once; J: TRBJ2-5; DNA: TGTGCCAGCCGACTAGCGGAAGAGACCCAGTACTTC; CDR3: CASRLAEETQYF
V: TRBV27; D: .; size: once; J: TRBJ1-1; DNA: TGTGCCAGCAGTTTATCGCAGGGGATGAACACTGAAGCTTTCTTT; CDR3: CASSLSQGMNTEAFF
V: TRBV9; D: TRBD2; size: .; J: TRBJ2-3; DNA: TGTGCCAGCAGTAAAGTTACTAGCGGGGGACCCACAGATACGCAGTATTTT; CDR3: CASSKVTSGGPTDTQYF
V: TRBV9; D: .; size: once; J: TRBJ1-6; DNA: TGTGCCAGCAGCGGCCCAGGAGGGTTTAATTCACCCCTCCACTTT; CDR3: CASSGPGGFNSPLHF
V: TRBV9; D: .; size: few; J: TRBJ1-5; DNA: TGTGCCAGCAGCGTAGGACAGGAGCATCAGCCCCAGCATTTT; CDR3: CASSVGQEHQPQHF
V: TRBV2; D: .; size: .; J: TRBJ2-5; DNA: TGTGCCAGCAGTGAGGCGGAACTCCAAGAGACCCAGTACTTC; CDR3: CASSEAELQETQYF
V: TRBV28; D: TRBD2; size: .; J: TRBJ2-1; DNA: TGTGCCAGCAGTACCCAAGCGGGAGGGCCGATCAATGAGCAGTTCTTC; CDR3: CASSTQAGGPINEQFF
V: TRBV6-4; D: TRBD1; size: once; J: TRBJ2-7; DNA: TGTGCCAGCAGTGATCTCGAGGACAGGATTTACGAGCAGTACTTC; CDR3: CASSDLEDRIYEQYF
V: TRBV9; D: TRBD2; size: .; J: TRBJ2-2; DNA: TGTGCCAGCAGCCCAACGACTAGCGGGGGGGCGGGCACCGGGGAGCTGTTTTTT; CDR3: CASSPTTSGGAGTGELFF